This T cell receptor beta chain was identified in a study of blood T cell repertoires in COVID-19. At the level of the study: Specimens from acute and convalescent COVID-19 originated in the United States, Italy and Spain. Sources were T cells, B-cell-depleted T cells, or PBMCs; the material itself was cDNA or gDNA.

This clone has a count of ten or more. As processed by the authors: Using reference gene primer amplification, nucleated cell counts were estimated. TCRdb's table, derived via immunoSEQ multiplex PCR, lists solely in-frame clones and lacks some. Clonal size and the V and J genes are those of that table, whereas D and trimming came from the DNA. The sample records under 80,000 clones, around four fifths being singletons. The CDR3 length is 14 residues. Germline V CDR1 and CDR2: LGHDT, YNNKEL (reference sequence). Trimming shortened V by 4 bases and J by 5 bases, and 14 bases separated the two germline ends.

The sequence derives from a man between 65 and 80 years old with acute or convalescent COVID-19. The sequencing input was peripheral blood. This sequence joins TRBV3-1 (or the pseudogene TRBV3-2) and TRBJ1-1, with no clear D. CDR3 nucleotide sequence: TGTGCCAGCAGCCCCCAACGTAGCCTGACTGAAGCTTTCTTT. Amino acid sequence: CASSPQRSLTEAFF.